The 23 T cell receptor beta chains reported below all come from one sample, sequenced in a study of T cell changes during pregnancy in multiple sclerosis. Here immunoSEQ multiplex PCR was the method, and the copy in TCRdb shows in-frame clones only, minus some. The sample lists about 25,000 clones, approximately 86% occurring once. Sequencing was performed on CD8+ T cells from peripheral blood mononuclear cells, taken in the first trimester of pregnancy. All receptors come from a female donor in good health, enrolled as a control in a pregnancy study.

This chain connects TRBV5-6 to TRBJ1-4; possible D gene TRBD1, 5 bases. Germline CDR1 and CDR2: SGHDT and YYEEEE. V lost 0 bases and J lost 6, with 12 bases in between. This CDR3 spans 15 amino acids. CDR3 coding DNA: TGTGCCAGCAGCTTGGAGATACAGGCTGATGAAAAACTGTTTTTT. Translation gives CASSLEIQADEKLFF.

The rearrangement uses TRBV9 and TRBJ2-1, with 12 bases matching TRBD2. Per the germline V gene, CDR1 is SGDLS and CDR2 is YYNGEE. The CDR3 has 15 amino acids. V dropped 3 bases and J dropped 6; count of bases not matched to a gene: 4. CDR3 residues: CASSASGRAGNEQFF. CDR3 nucleotides: TGTGCCAGCAGCGCTAGCGGGAGGGCCGGCAATGAGCAGTTCTTC.

This clone was observed a single time. The chain links TRBV6-1 to TRBJ1-5; no definite D call. The germline V gene encodes CDR1 MNHNS and CDR2 SASEGT. The CDR3 has 16 residues. Trimming removed 4 bases from V and 3 bases from J, with 16 bases in between. For the CDR3, the DNA is TGTGCCAGCAGTGGAGGGTGGGGAGGCAACAATCAGCCCCAGCATTTT. Its protein is CASSGGWGGNNQPQHF.

The chain uses TRBV7-9 and TRBJ2-5, with 7 bases fitting TRBD2. V lost 5 bases to trimming and J lost 4 bases; unmatched junction nucleotides: 10. Per the germline V gene, CDR1 is SEHNR and CDR2 is FQNEAQ (reference sequence). CDR3 size: 15 residues. For the CDR3, the DNA is TGTGCCAGCAGCCCGAAAGCGGGGCCTACAGAGACCCAGTACTTC. The encoded protein is CASSPKAGPTETQYF.

The chain is built from TRBV7-7 and TRBJ1-3, with D uncertain. The germline CDR1 and CDR2 sequences are SSHAT and FNYEAQ (reference sequence). The CDR3 runs to 15 residues. Trimming pared 4 bases from V and 0 bases from J, leaving 10 bases between. CDR3 nucleotide sequence: TGTGCCAGCAGCTCTGGGCCGAGCTCTGGAAACACCATATATTTT. Its translation is CASSSGPSSGNTIYF.

This chain joins TRBV19 and TRBJ2-3; a weak D match, TRBD2 (5 bases). There are 14 residues in the CDR3. Germline V gene sequence: CDR1 LNHDA, CDR2 SQIVND (reference sequence). V dropped 1 base and J dropped 1 base, with 6 bases sitting between them. The CDR3 loop reads CASSIGAGTDTQYF. CDR3 DNA: TGTGCCAGTAGTATAGGAGCGGGCACAGATACGCAGTATTTT. Full variable domain (remainder filled in from reference TRBV19 and TRBJ2-3): DGGITQSPKYLFRKEGQNVTLSCEQNLNHDAMYWYRQDPGQGLRLIYYSQIVNDFQKGDIAEGYSVSREKKESFPLTVTSAQKNPTAFYLCASSIGAGTDTQYFGPGTRLTVL.

This chain links TRBV25-1 with TRBJ2-5; 10 positions match TRBD1. Looked up from germline, CDR1 is MGHDK and CDR2 is SYGVNS. The CDR3 is made up of 18 amino acids. Trimming cost V 2 bases and J 2 bases; bases outside gene matches: 11. The CDR3 is CASSELDRGSVEQETQYF. Written as DNA, the CDR3 is TGTGCCAGCAGTGAACTGGACAGGGGGTCGGTGGAGCAAGAGACCCAGTACTTC.

The chain links TRBV9 to TRBJ2-1; 8 bases match TRBD1. CDR1 is SGDLS, CDR2 YYNGEE, per germline. With 6 bases clipped from V and 10 bases from J, the junction kept 9 bases outside the gene matches. The CDR3 is made up of 13 amino acids. Written as DNA, the CDR3 is TGTGCCAGCACCCCGGACAGGGTAAGCGAGCAGTTCTTC. It translates to CASTPDRVSEQFF.

The J gene is TRBJ2-5, the V gene TRBV27; 12 nucleotides line up with TRBD2. The J segment lost 5 bases and the V segment lost 6 bases, leaving 7 bases of the junction unmatched. Germline lookup yields CDR1 MNHEY and CDR2 SMNVEV (reference sequence). The CDR3 totals 15 residues. CDR3 in amino acids: CASSLTSGGEETQYF. In nucleotides, the CDR3 is TGTGCCAGCAGCCTGACTAGCGGGGGAGAGGAGACCCAGTACTTC.

The chain is built from TRBV30 and TRBJ2-3; D is possibly TRBD1 (5 bases). CDR1 is GTSNPN and CDR2 is SVGIG in the germline V gene (reference sequence). Deletions cut 0 bases from V and 6 bases from J, with 10 bases between. This CDR3 is built from 13 residues. DNA of the CDR3: TGTGCCTGGAGTGTAGGGGAAGGGGATACGCAGTATTTT. The encoded protein is CAWSVGEGDTQYF.

CDR3 region: CAWSLGSGNYEQYF. The CDR3 nucleotides are TGTGCCTGGAGTCTTGGTAGCGGCAACTACGAGCAGTACTTC. The genes are TRBV30 and TRBJ2-7; D is possibly TRBD2 (6 bases). Germline loops: CDR1 GTSNPN, CDR2 SVGIG (reference sequence). The V gene lost 2 bases and the J gene lost 3 bases, with 14 bases spanning the gap. This CDR3 spans 14 amino acids.

V and J are TRBV6-4 and TRBJ2-1; 13 positions agree with TRBD2. J gave up 10 bases and V 6 bases, and 9 bases lay outside the gene matches. The CDR3 has 15 residues. The V gene's germline CDR1 is MRHNA and CDR2 SNTAGT. The CDR3 DNA reads TGTGCCAGCAGACCAACGACTAGCGGGGGGTTAGAGCAGTTCTTC. It translates to CASRPTTSGGLEQFF.

The gene calls are TRBV19 and TRBJ2-3; 7 nucleotides line up with TRBD2. Germline lookup yields CDR1 LNHDA and CDR2 SQIVND (reference sequence). Unmatched junction bases numbered 7, after V lost 3 bases and J lost 1 base. The CDR3 sequence is 16 residues long. CDR3 in DNA: TGTGCCAGTAGTATCCCCCCGGGAGGCGGCACAGATACGCAGTATTTT. Its protein product is CASSIPPGGGTDTQYF.

The chain employs TRBV4-1 and TRBJ2-4, with a weak D call TRBD1 (5 bases). Germline V gives CDR1 MGHRA, CDR2 YSYEKL. V was pared by 2 bases and J by 6 bases, with 11 bases between. The CDR3 runs 14 residues. Here the CDR3 reads CASSQPGPTNIQYF. The DNA of the CDR3 is TGCGCCAGCAGCCAACCAGGGCCTACAAACATTCAGTACTTC.

This clone is a singleton in its sample. The V call is TRBV10-2, the J call TRBJ2-5, with no clear D. The J call may be mistaken, given a closer DNA end match to TRBJ2-7. CDR3 length: 13 amino acids. The germline gives CDR1 WSHSY, CDR2 SAAADI. The CDR3 sequence is CASSDAPTFEQYF. In nucleotides, the CDR3 is TGCGCCAGCAGTGACGCGCCCACGTTCGAGCAGTACTTC.

The chain recombines TRBV27 with TRBJ2-5; weak D call: TRBD1 (6 bases). The DNA end is more similar to TRBJ2-7, so the J call may be wrong. The CDR3 extends over 11 amino acids. Germline V gene sequence: CDR1 MNHEY, CDR2 SMNVEV (reference sequence). CDR3 in DNA: TGTGCCAGCAGTTCAGGGGTCGAGCAGTACTTC. It encodes CASSSGVEQYF.

J is TRBJ2-1 and V is TRBV7-8, with 9 bases lining up with TRBD2. Trimming cost V 5 bases and J 3 bases; bases outside gene matches: 11. From germline, CDR1 is SGHVS and CDR2 FQNEAQ. This CDR3 contains 17 residues. CDR3 sequence (DNA): TGTGCCAGCAGCCCCCCTAGCGGGGCACCGAACTACAATGAGCAGTTCTTC. This encodes CASSPPSGAPNYNEQFF.

The rearrangement uses TRBV9 and TRBJ2-3, with D tentatively TRBD2 (5 bases). The CDR3 consists of 13 residues. Per germline, CDR1 SGDLS and CDR2 YYNGEE. V lost 3 bases and J 1 base, leaving 6 bases between the germline ends. CDR3 region: CASSDGGTDTQYF. DNA of the CDR3: TGTGCCAGCAGCGACGGGGGCACAGATACGCAGTATTTT.

The chain uses TRBV5-1 and TRBJ2-1; the match to TRBD1 covers 9 bases. The J segment lost 8 bases and the V segment lost 0 bases, leaving 3 bases of the junction unmatched. The CDR3 contains 14 residues. CDR1 is SGHRS, CDR2 YFSETQ, per germline. The CDR3 spells CASSLGTGVDEQFF. The CDR3 region has the DNA TGCGCCAGCAGCTTGGGGACAGGGGTCGATGAGCAGTTCTTC.

The V call is TRBV28, the J call TRBJ2-3; TRBD2 matches 9 bases. From germline, CDR1 is MDHEN and CDR2 SYDVKM. CDR3 size: 13 residues. V lost 5 bases, J lost 3 bases, and 0 bases stayed unmatched. The DNA for the CDR3 is TGTGCCAGCAGTAGCGGGAGGACAGATACGCAGTATTTT. As protein: CASSSGRTDTQYF.

The chain links TRBV27 to TRBJ2-7; 7 positions match TRBD1. Germline V gene lookup returns CDR1 MNHEY and CDR2 SMNVEV (reference sequence). The CDR3 consists of 15 residues. The V gene end was trimmed by 4 bases and the J gene end by 2 bases; junction bases not matched to a gene: 8. The chain's CDR3 is CASSSGAGGTYEQYF. The DNA for the CDR3 is TGTGCCAGCAGTTCTGGGGCAGGGGGTACCTACGAGCAGTACTTC.

This rearrangement joins TRBV27 to TRBJ1-5; D is ambiguous. Deletions cut 6 bases from V and 2 bases from J, with 17 bases between. The CDR3 is made up of 16 amino acids. CDR1 and CDR2 (germline): MNHEY, SMNVEV (reference sequence). The CDR3 loop is CASSPLLTVGNQPQHF. The CDR3 DNA reads TGTGCCAGCAGCCCCCTCCTCACGGTCGGCAATCAGCCCCAGCATTTT.

The chain combines TRBV28 with TRBJ1-2; no firm D call. The CDR3 is 13 amino acids. V was clipped by 2 bases and J by 8 bases, with 12 bases between them. Looked up from germline, CDR1 is MDHEN and CDR2 is SYDVKM. CDR3 region: CASSLAGPRGYTF. The CDR3 DNA is TGTGCCAGCAGTTTAGCAGGCCCCAGGGGCTACACCTTC.